What follows are 8 T cell receptor beta chains derived from one specimen sequenced in a study of blood T cell repertoires in COVID-19. TCRdb's table, derived via immunoSEQ multiplex PCR, lists solely in-frame clones and lacks some. The table shows 160,000 or so clones, with around 85% occurring only once. The sample taken for sequencing was peripheral blood. The receptors shown here come from a woman in her 70s with acute or convalescent COVID-19.

This chain uses TRBV7-9 with TRBJ2-5; tentatively, D is TRBD1 (5 bases). The germline V gene has CDR1 SEHNR and CDR2 FQNEAQ (reference sequence). The CDR3 sequence is 14 residues long. The V gene lost 1 base and the J gene lost 1 base, with 7 bases spanning the gap. CDR3 in amino acids: CASSLGTIQETQYF. For the CDR3, the DNA is TGTGCCAGCAGCTTAGGGACAATCCAAGAGACCCAGTACTTC.

As for this clone: Other DNA variants within this sample encode the same CDR3. The V call is TRBV19, the J call TRBJ1-3; weak D call: TRBD1 (5 bases). Germline assignment: CDR1 LNHDA and CDR2 SQIVND (reference sequence). The CDR3 runs 16 residues. Trimming stripped 4 bases from V and 0 bases from J, with 13 bases between. CDR3 DNA: TGTGCCAGTAGTAGGGGACTGACCCTCTCTGGAAACACCATATATTTT. This sequence encodes CASSRGLTLSGNTIYF.

The rearrangement links TRBV15 to TRBJ1-5, with 8 bases identical to TRBD1. CDR3 length: 14 amino acids. V shed 7 bases, J shed 2 bases, and the junction held 4 bases outside the gene matches. Germline CDR1 LNHNV, CDR2 YYDKDF (reference sequence). Written as DNA, the CDR3 is TGTGCCACCATGAAGGGACAGGGCAATCAGCCCCAGCATTTT. It encodes CATMKGQGNQPQHF.

This chain links TRBV10-1 with TRBJ1-1; D ambiguous. Germline V CDR1 and CDR2: WNHNN, SYGVQD (reference sequence). This CDR3 region has 11 residues. Trimming cost V 9 bases and J 5 bases, with 10 bases left between them. Here the CDR3 DNA reads TGCGCCAGAGCCATCATGACTGAAGCTTTCTTT. This translates into CARAIMTEAFF.

J is TRBJ2-4 and V is TRBV19; D unresolved. Germline V gene sequence: CDR1 LNHDA, CDR2 SQIVND (reference sequence). The CDR3 contains 17 residues. Trimming shortened V by 3 bases and J by 2 bases, and 17 bases separated the two germline ends. CDR3 nucleotides: TGTGCCAGTAGTATCCCTGGCCTGGGCGCTACCAAAAACATTCAGTACTTC. Translated: CASSIPGLGATKNIQYF.

This chain connects TRBV7-6 to TRBJ2-3, with 9 bases identical to TRBD2. Unmatched junction bases numbered 9, after V lost 2 bases and J lost 3 bases. Germline V gene data show CDR1 as SGHVS and CDR2 as FNYEAQ. This CDR3 is 17 amino acids long. The CDR3 spells CASSLRLAGGLTDTQYF. CDR3 nucleotides: TGTGCCAGCAGCTTACGTCTGGCGGGGGGGCTAACAGATACGCAGTATTTT.

This clone was detected only a few times. The V call is TRBV28, the J call TRBJ1-3; TRBD1 matches at 9 bases. The CDR3 length is 16 residues. Germline loops: CDR1 MDHEN, CDR2 SYDVKM. V trimming: 3 bases; J trimming: 1 base; junction bases outside the gene matches: 4. CDR3 in DNA: TGTGCCAGCAGTTTTCGCGGGACAGGGTCTGGAAACACCATATATTTT. Translating it yields CASSFRGTGSGNTIYF.

The chain is built from TRBV6-5 and TRBJ2-1, with D perhaps matching TRBD1 (6 bases). The CDR3 has 15 amino acids. Trimming left V 4 bases short and J 6 bases short, with 16 bases between. Germline CDR1 is MNHEY and CDR2 is SVGAGI. The CDR3 coding sequence is TGTGCCAGCAGTTCACAGGGAAAAGAATCCAATGAGCAGTTCTTC. It codes for CASSSQGKESNEQFF.